Below, 7 T cell receptor beta chains from the same sample are listed, as sequenced in a study of cytomegalovirus exposure and HLA in healthy donors. The data were produced by immunoSEQ multiplex PCR, yet TCRdb's version contains in-frame clones alone and is incomplete. The sample records 120,000 or so clones, roughly 90% being singletons. Input material: PBMCs. These receptors came from a woman between 18 and 29 years old in good health and CMV-seronegative.

The V call is TRBV27, the J call TRBJ1-2, with D maybe TRBD1 (6 bases). V was clipped by 0 bases and J by 5 bases, with 13 bases between them. Germline V gene data show CDR1 as MNHEY and CDR2 as SMNVEV (reference sequence). This CDR3 spans 15 amino acids. The CDR3 sequence is CASSLSAGAGYGYTF. For the CDR3, the DNA is TGTGCCAGCAGTTTATCGGCGGGGGCCGGATATGGCTACACCTTC.

This chain uses TRBV5-1 with TRBJ1-1; no clear D. Germline CDR1 and CDR2: SGHRS and YFSETQ. V was pared by 5 bases and J by 0 bases, with 8 bases between. This CDR3 has 13 residues. The CDR3: CASRSGMNTEAFF. CDR3 bases: TGCGCCAGCAGGTCGGGGATGAACACTGAAGCTTTCTTT.

The chain combines TRBV6-1 with TRBJ2-7; TRBD2 is a possible D gene (6 bases). Trimming shortened V by 5 bases and J by 5 bases, and 13 bases separated the two germline ends. The germline V gene has CDR1 MNHNS and CDR2 SASEGT. The CDR3 is 13 amino acids. In DNA, the CDR3 is TGTGCCAGCAGTTCTTGGAGGGCCGACGAGCAGTACTTC. Translating it yields CASSSWRADEQYF.

V gene TRBV4-2 combines with J gene TRBJ2-3; TRBD1 matches 10 bases. Germline V gene data show CDR1 as LGHNA and CDR2 as YNFKEQ. This CDR3 spans 17 amino acids. Germline trimming cut 5 bases from V and 5 bases from J; bases unmatched to any gene: 13. The CDR3 spells CASSSKGQGGMVDTQYF. DNA for the CDR3: TGTGCCAGCAGCTCCAAAGGACAGGGGGGTATGGTAGATACGCAGTATTTT.

The chain is built from TRBV7-2 and TRBJ2-3; 7 bases fit TRBD2. After removal of 5 bases from V and 3 bases from J, the junction contained 5 bases not matched to a gene. The CDR3 is 14 residues long. Germline CDR1 and CDR2: SGHTA and FQGNSA. Written as DNA, the CDR3 is TGTGCCAGCAGCCCTGCAGCGGGAACAGATACGCAGTATTTT. Its translation: CASSPAAGTDTQYF.

V and J are TRBV7-9 and TRBJ2-1; 13 nucleotides line up with TRBD2. Germline trimming cut 4 bases from V and 9 bases from J; bases unmatched to any gene: 6. This CDR3 has 15 amino acids. In germline, CDR1 is SEHNR, CDR2 FQNEAQ (reference sequence). The CDR3, as DNA: TGTGCCAGCAGCTCGGGACTAGCGGGACTCGGTGAGCAGTTCTTC. Translation: CASSSGLAGLGEQFF.

The chain recombines TRBV27 with TRBJ1-2, with D perhaps matching TRBD1 (5 bases). Germline CDR1 and CDR2: MNHEY and SMNVEV (reference sequence). Deletions cut 6 bases from V and 4 bases from J, with 15 bases between. There are 14 residues in the CDR3. The CDR3, as DNA: TGTGCCAGCAGCTCCTCGGGTGGGGCCTATGGCTACACCTTC. It encodes CASSSSGGAYGYTF.